These 5 T cell receptor beta chains were all obtained from the same sample, sequenced in a study of T cells after yellow fever vaccination (dated by TCRdb to about 2019). The library was produced with 5' RACE. The sequencer listed for this sample is Illumina HiSeq 2500. TCRdb applied fastp at Q25 and MiXCR to the public reads, then kept only in-frame beta chains. Identical CDR3 protein sequences are pooled into one entry, listed with their most common genes and DNA. The sample yields a few hundred thousand distinct CDR3 sequences; about a sixth were counted once. The ten largest clones capture 15% to 20% of the sample. The treatment or condition label, read with the paper, signifies: live attenuated yellow fever vaccine strain. The specimen was PBMCs, collected 5 to 6 days after the first yellow fever vaccination. All receptors derive from a man younger than 35 who received the YFV17D yellow fever vaccine.

The chain employs TRBV5-1 and TRBJ2-1, with D tentatively TRBD1 or TRBD2 (5 bases each). CDR1 is SGHRS, CDR2 YFSETQ, per germline. The V gene lost 4 bases and the J gene lost 6 bases, with 14 bases spanning the gap. CDR3 length: 14 amino acids. The CDR3 DNA reads as TGCGCCAGCAGCCCGGGACCCGGGTTCAATGAGCAGTTCTTC. Translating gives CASSPGPGFNEQFF.

The CDR3 DNA is TGTGCCAGCAGCAGACAGGGGGGGGCCACAGATACGCAGTATTTT. Encoded protein: CASSRQGGATDTQYF. V gene TRBV5-4 combines with J gene TRBJ2-3; 9 bases are a match to TRBD1. The CDR3 has 15 amino acids. Germline CDR1 and CDR2: SGHNT and YYREEE (reference sequence). V gave up 4 bases and J gave up 2 bases; unmatched junction bases: 5.

The chain links TRBV4-3 to TRBJ1-5, with D hard to call. Germline lookup yields CDR1 LGHNA and CDR2 YSLEER. With 0 bases removed from V and 3 bases from J, the gap between germline ends came to 24 bases. The length of the CDR3 is 20 residues. Written as DNA, the CDR3 is TGCGCCAGCAGCCAAGAGATATTTTACTCGAGTTCGGCCCCCAATCAGCCCCAGCATTTT. Residues: CASSQEIFYSSSAPNQPQHF.

V gene TRBV20-1 combines with J gene TRBJ2-2, with D perhaps given as TRBD1 or TRBD2 (6 bases each). Germline V gives CDR1 DFQATT, CDR2 SNEGSKA (reference sequence). The length of the CDR3 is 13 residues. V lost 3 bases, J lost 6 bases, and 11 bases lay in between. CDR3 sequence (DNA): TGCAGTGCTAGCGGGGGCCCCTCCGGGGAGCTGTTTTTT. It codes for CSASGGPSGELFF.

CDR3 loop: CASIIDRDTEAFF. CDR3 bases: TGTGCCAGCATTATAGACAGGGACACTGAAGCTTTCTTT. The genes are TRBV2 and TRBJ1-1, with 7 bases lining up with TRBD1. This CDR3 is 13 amino acids long. Germline CDR1 is SNHLY and CDR2 is FYNNEI. The V segment lost 7 bases and the J segment 3 bases; nucleotides outside the gene matches: 5.